Listed below are T cell receptor beta chains from one sample, sequenced in a study of lung T cells in sarcoidosis with Löfgren's syndrome. TCRdb passed the reads through MiXCR, listing each CDR3 protein once. The repertoire holds about 19,000 distinct CDR3 sequences, with around 23% as singletons. What was sequenced was CD4+ T cells from bronchoalveolar lavage. The source of these receptors is a human donor with sarcoidosis (Löfgren's syndrome or another form), or a control subject (not recorded which). Each CDR3 is given with its conserved first and last residue. The order of the fields is J gene, D gene, V gene, clone size, CDR3 DNA, CDR3 protein. The D gene is left open where the match is weak. Only part of the rows carry a size: once, few, many, or a class if the clone is expanded.

TRBJ1-1 | TRBD1 | TRBV4-3 | many | TGCGCCAGCAGCCAACGACGGGACAGTATAGAAGCTTTCTTT | CASSQRRDSIEAFF
TRBJ2-1 | TRBD1 | TRBV20-1 | - | TGCAGTGCCAGACAGGGGTCCCCCTACAATGAGCAGCTCTTC | CSARQGSPYNEQLF
TRBJ2-3 | - | TRBV7-9 | many | TGTGCCAGCAGCTCTTCCTGGAGGTATACGCAGTATTTT | CASSSSWRYTQYF
TRBJ2-3 | - | TRBV18 | many | TGTGCCAGCTCACCTACCGAGGGCTTGGATACGCAGTATTTT | CASSPTEGLDTQYF
TRBJ2-1 | - | TRBV7-8 | - | TGTGCCAGCAGCTCGACGGTCTACAATGAGCAGTTCTTC | CASSSTVYNEQFF
TRBJ2-2 | TRBD2 | TRBV4-3 | many | TGCGCCAGCAGCCAGCTGACTAGCGGGAGGCCCGCGAACACCGGGGAGCTGTTTTTT | CASSQLTSGRPANTGELFF
TRBJ2-3 | - | TRBV20-1 | many | TGCAGTGCTAGATCAGGGCTGGGCCCATACACAGATACGCAGTATTTT | CSARSGLGPYTDTQYF
TRBJ2-7 | - | TRBV20-1 | medium-sized | TGCAGTGCTAGACGGGCGGGCAATACCTACGAGCAGTACTTC | CSARRAGNTYEQYF
TRBJ2-7 | TRBD1 | TRBV20-1 | medium-sized | TGCAGTCCTCGGACAGGGGTAAGCTACGAGCAGTACTTC | CSPRTGVSYEQYF
TRBJ2-7 | - | TRBV3-1 | few | TGTGCCAGCAGCCAAGATAACGGCGGCGGTTCCTACGAGCAGTACTTC | CASSQDNGGGSYEQYF
TRBJ2-3 | - | TRBV30 | few | TGTGCCTGGAGTGTACCAAGAACAGGAAAAGATACGCAGTATTTT | CAWSVPRTGKDTQYF
TRBJ2-3 | TRBD2 | TRBV4-3 | many | TGCGCCAGCAGCCAAGGGAGCGGGAGGGCGGCAGATACGCAGTATTTT | CASSQGSGRAADTQYF
TRBJ2-7 | - | TRBV4-2 | many | TGTGCCAGCAGCCGTGAATACGAGCAGTACTTC | CASSREYEQYF
TRBJ2-1 | TRBD2 | TRBV19 | many | TGTGCCAGTAGTATAGGACTAGCGGGCTGGGGTGAGCAGTTCTTC | CASSIGLAGWGEQFF
TRBJ2-1 | - | TRBV7-9 | medium-sized | TGTGCCAGCAGCTCCCGAGGGGCTAGTAATGAGCAGTTCTTC | CASSSRGASNEQFF
TRBJ1-1 | - | TRBV18 | many | TGTGCCAGCTCACCACTACAGGGAGGGGACACTGAAGCTTTCTTT | CASSPLQGGDTEAFF
TRBJ2-1 | - | TRBV29-1 | - | TGCAGCGTCGAAGTAGCCGACGCAGGCTCCTACAATGAGCAGTCCTTC | CSVEVADAGSYNEQSF
TRBJ1-6 | - | TRBV10-3 | many | TGTGCCCTTGCGGAAAACTATAATTCACCCCTCCACTTT | CALAENYNSPLHF
TRBJ1-1 | TRBD1 | TRBV11-2 | many | TGTGCCAGCAGCCAGGACAGGATCTACATGAACACTGAAGCTTTCTTT | CASSQDRIYMNTEAFF
TRBJ1-2 | TRBD1 | TRBV28 | many | TGTGCCAGCAGTTTATACAGGGACAGCAACTATGGCTACACCTTC | CASSLYRDSNYGYTF
TRBJ1-4 | - | TRBV5-5 | - | TGTGCCAGCATGGGTGGACCAAAACTGTTTTTT | CASMGGPKLFF
TRBJ2-1 | - | TRBV11-2 | - | TGTGCCTGCAGCTTAGCCCGCAACAATGAGCAGTTCTTC | CACSLARNNEQFF
TRBJ1-1 | TRBD1 | TRBV3-1 | - | TGTGCCAGCAGCCAACGACAGGGTGAAGCTTTCTTT | CASSQRQGEAFF
TRBJ2-5 | TRBD1 | TRBV7-9 | many | TGTGCCAGCAGAGAGGACAGGGCAAAAGAGACCCAGTACTTC | CASREDRAKETQYF
TRBJ2-5 | - | TRBV6-1 | medium-sized | TGTGCCAGCAGTGATGCTGGGGGACATTTTCAAGAGACCCAGTACTTC | CASSDAGGHFQETQYF
TRBJ1-1 | - | TRBV11-2 | few | TGTGCCAGCAGCTTAGTCCTCGATACTGAAGCTTTCTTT | CASSLVLDTEAFF
TRBJ1-1 | - | TRBV24-1 | many | TGTGCCACCAGTGGCGTACAGGGAGGTGAAGCTTTCTTT | CATSGVQGGEAFF
TRBJ2-3 | - | TRBV27 | medium-sized | TGTGCCAGCAGTTACCAGCCCTTAACTCTCTCCCCGTACGCGCAGTATTTT | CASSYQPLTLSPYAQYF
TRBJ2-5 | - | TRBV7-8 | many | TGTGCCAGCAGCTTAAATACGGAGACCCAGTACTTC | CASSLNTETQYF
TRBJ1-5 | TRBD1 | TRBV20-1 | many | TGCAGTGCGGACAGGGATAGCAATCAGCCCCAGCATTTT | CSADRDSNQPQHF
TRBJ2-6 | - | TRBV6-1 | medium-sized | TGTGCCAGCGTGGGAGGCCGCTCTGGGGCCAACGTCCTGACTTTC | CASVGGRSGANVLTF
TRBJ2-4 | TRBD1 | TRBV19 | few | TGTGCCAGTAGTATGGACGACGGGACAGGGGCTAAAAGAAACATTCAGTACTTC | CASSMDDGTGAKRNIQYF
TRBJ1-1 | - | TRBV18 | few | TGTGCCAGCTCACCGGGAATGGGGCGATCTGAAGCTTTCTTT | CASSPGMGRSEAFF
TRBJ1-4 | - | TRBV30 | - | TGTGCCTGGAGTGCTGGCTCGGGGGAAAAACTGTTTTTT | CAWSAGSGEKLFF
TRBJ2-6 | TRBD1 | TRBV12-3/TRBV12-4 | many | TGTGCCAGCAGTCAGACAGGGTCCGGGGCCAACGTCCTGACTTTC | CASSQTGSGANVLTF
TRBJ2-1 | - | TRBV29-1 | - | TGCAGCGTCACGGACAATCCATACAATGAGCAGTTCTTC | CSVTDNPYNEQFF
TRBJ2-3 | - | TRBV18 | many | TGTGCCAGCTCACGAAGTGGGAGCACAGATACGCAGTATTTT | CASSRSGSTDTQYF
TRBJ2-7 | TRBD2 | TRBV7-2 | many | TGTGCCAGCAGCTTACAAGTCACCGCGGGAGGGAAAGACTTC | CASSLQVTAGGKDF
TRBJ1-1 | - | TRBV5-5 | - | TGTGCCAGCAGCTGGGGGCGATGGACTGAAGCTTTCTTT | CASSWGRWTEAFF
TRBJ2-7 | - | TRBV30 | - | TGTGCCTGGAGTCTAACAGGTTTCGGGCAGTACTTC | CAWSLTGFGQYF
TRBJ1-4 | - | TRBV20-1 | many | TGCAGTGCCAGGGACCAGGGAAGTCGGGAAAAACTGTTTTTT | CSARDQGSREKLFF
TRBJ1-1 | - | TRBV20-1 | many | TGCAGTGCTAGGGGCCAGGGGCGGGTCACTGAAGCTTTCTTT | CSARGQGRVTEAFF
TRBJ2-1 | - | TRBV4-2 | many | TGTGCCAGCAGCCACGAACCTAACAATGAGCAGTTCTTC | CASSHEPNNEQFF